The present entry profiles one T cell receptor beta chain with its context. Its target is unknown. The source of the sample is a study of identical twins. TCRdb re-derived calls from the 5' RACE reads in MiXCR, one entry per CDR3 protein. Of hundreds of thousands of distinct CDR3 sequences in the sample, 8.5% to 9% were seen once. Whole-study results and caveats: Fewer insertions characterized abundant cord blood beta clonotypes, whereas memory repertoires showed none. Invariant MAIT and iNKT cells are populations that could partly confound zero-insertion analyses.

J was trimmed by 7 bases and V by 6 bases; bases with no gene match: 9. This CDR3 has 14 residues. These data also formed part of another study, on yellow fever vaccine responses in identical twins. That work states: Twins' vaccine T cell responses reportedly seemed partly convergent and partly personalized.

The sample taken for sequencing was PBMCs. This TCR was sampled from a woman aged 18-29 years in good health. This chain connects TRBV12-3 or TRBV12-4 to TRBJ2-1, with 7 bases matching TRBD1. The chain's CDR3 is CASSHPTGLNEQFF. In DNA, the CDR3 is TGTGCCAGCAGCCACCCGACAGGGTTAAATGAGCAGTTCTTC.